This T cell receptor beta chain is drawn from a study of tumor-infiltrating lymphocytes in primary liver carcinoma listed by TCRdb under 2017. With respect to the entire study: Of the five patients (three men and two women, aged 30 to 69 years), four had hepatocellular carcinoma and one had combined HCC and intrahepatic cholangiocarcinoma. To link TCRbeta repertoire diversity with the local molecular phenotype, the roughly 27 tumor region samples were profiled using Agilent mRNA microarrays. Technical replicate repertoires showed high reproducibility, with mean shared-clone rates approximately 0.9 and correlation coefficients above 0.95. The study combined TCRbeta repertoire sequencing, expression microarrays and whole-exome sequencing across five regions of each liver tumor, with adjacent normal tissue and blood. Each sample produced roughly 3.5 to 7.13 million productive TCRbeta reads, and read depth showed no significant difference between tissue types. TCRbeta repertoire sequencing covered about 35 specimens from 5 patients: 25 or so tumor regions, 5 adjacent noncancerous liver tissues and 5 peripheral blood samples. The five patients had tumors of stage T1-T3 N0M0, with maximum diameters ranging from roughly 4.2 to 11 cm. Study-wide conclusions, independent of this receptor: Just about 7.5-25% of top clones turned up in all five regions of a tumor, which suggests spatial heterogeneity among tumor-infiltrating T cells. The top 250 clones made up a significantly larger repertoire fraction in tumors than in blood (p = 0.039). Only 4 or 5 patients were included in the study, and the authors note that the findings should be validated in a larger study. Since the samples were bulk and unsorted, there was no way to compare CD4+ and CD8+ T cell repertoires. Because sequencing covered only the TCR beta chain and unpaired alpha chains were not captured, true repertoire diversity is likely underestimated. Pairs of tumor regions showed greater repertoire overlap (mean roughly 35%) than tumor-adjacent pairs (roughly 17%) or tumor-blood pairs (roughly 15%), which is consistent with antigen-driven expansion.

Using a constant-region primer and ProtoScript II reverse transcriptase, TCRbeta-specific cDNA was reverse-transcribed from about 540 ng total RNA. Three nested multiplex PCR rounds, following a slightly modified ARM-PCR procedure, were used to build the TCRbeta libraries. Each of the first two PCR rounds ran for approximately 10 cycles and used multiplex TRBV1-TRBV30 forward primers together with a Cbeta reverse primer. A final 25-cycle PCR with Deep VentR polymerase added sample barcodes and Illumina adapters. Before sequencing, amplicons of 200-500 bp were gel-purified using a QIAquick gel extraction kit. The TCRbeta amplicons were sequenced with 250-bp paired-end reads on an Illumina HiSeq 2500. Regarding the original processing steps: Quality trimming of reads was performed with Trimmomatic v0.33, and paired reads were merged with FLASH v1.2.11 so that full CDR3 sequences could be recovered. V, D and J germline segments were assigned to the rearranged TCRbeta sequences using MiGEC v1.2.1b. Clonotype statistics and Shannon-Wiener diversity indices were calculated with VDJtools v1.0.0. Except for diversity analysis, only the 250 most abundant clonotypes of each sample were used in subsequent analyses to reduce sampling bias. Through fastp at Q25 and MiXCR, TCRdb rebuilt clones from the public reads, retaining in-frame beta chains. Entries that share a CDR3 protein sequence are merged under the most common genes and DNA. TCRdb's processing, not the authors' own work, is the source of the V and J calls. A total of about 200,000 distinct CDR3 sequences appear in this sample, about 85% of them only once. 15% to 20% of the sample rests with the top ten.

As regards this clonotype: Its target antigen remains unknown. A junction end diverges from the germline sequence, so it may reflect a read error.

Total RNA and DNA were co-extracted without cell sorting from approximately 20-30 mg of bulk tissue using the AllPrep DNA/RNA mini kit. Between November 2015 and March 2016, about five patients in China with histopathologically diagnosed primary liver carcinoma had their tumors surgically resected. Patients had chronic HBV infection and were treatment-naive at sampling. Each tumor was sampled at five spatially separated regions: the superior, inferior, left-lateral and right-lateral poles and the tumor centre. More than 85% viable tumor cells were found by histology in every tumor sample. Each fresh piece of tumor and adjacent tissue was cut in two, with one half stored in RNAlater at -80 degrees C and the other half sent for histology. Reading the germline V gene gives CDR1 SGHTA and CDR2 FQGNSA. From its cysteine to its phenylalanine, the CDR3 spans 15 amino acids. The DNA shown is the 45-base CDR3, in frame from base 1.

The sample taken for sequencing was tumor tissue from primary liver carcinoma. The chain links TRBV7-2 with TRBJ2-2; TRBD2 fits 7 bases in the junction. This clonotype originated in a man aged 35 to 55 with primary liver carcinoma and hepatitis B virus infection. In nucleotide form, the sequence is TGTGCCAGCAGCTTAGGAGTGGGAGGGACCGTGGAGTTGTTTTTT. Translated, this gives CASSLGVGGTVELFF.